This T cell receptor (beta chain) was profiled in a study of shared clonotypes between healthy human individuals. Study context: There were three CD4 naive, three CD4 memory, two CD8 naive and one CD8 memory plates per donor.

Naive CD8 cells lacked CD45RO and underwent positive selection for CCR7, leaving out terminally differentiated effector memory CD45RA+ cells. The donors were adults (healthy and HIV-negative) with no recent acute infections or vaccinations. Genomic DNA (from each subset) was split evenly across several immunoSEQ plates. TCRdb's table, derived via immunoSEQ multiplex PCR, lists solely in-frame clones and lacks some. Among 1.5 million to 2.5 million clones listed, less than 95% were seen once. Trimming removed 4 bases at V and 8 bases at J, with 18 bases between. CDR1 SGHNT and CDR2 YYREEE come from the germline V gene (reference sequence). CDR3 length: 14 residues.

This receptor was taken from a man younger than 35 in good health. Material for sequencing was naive CD8+ T cells sorted from blood. The chain recombines TRBV5-4 with TRBJ1-2, with D tentatively TRBD1 (6 bases). This CDR3 is CASSPGGAEGGYTF. The DNA for the CDR3 is TGTGCCAGCAGCCCCGGGGGGGCGGAGGGCGGCTACACCTTC.